The entry that follows covers one T cell receptor beta chain sequence. This CDR3 contains 12 residues. The junction had 6 bases not matched to a gene; V was cut back by 3 bases and J by 8 bases. Germline lookup yields CDR1 DFQATT and CDR2 SNEGSKA (reference sequence). Patients in Seattle were enrolled during active infection, then followed longitudinally. This entry comes from a study of blood T cell repertoires in COVID-19. Study summary: Samples came from the United States, Italy and Spain, spanning acute and convalescent COVID-19. Sample material is recorded as cDNA or gDNA derived from T cells, B-cell-depleted T cells, or PBMCs.

In the authors' methods: The assay estimated nucleated cells by amplifying reference gene primers. Using immunoSEQ multiplex PCR, the repertoire was profiled, and TCRdb retains in-frame clones only, with some absent. The V and J calls and clone size were taken over from that table, and D and trimming were inferred from the DNA. The sample holds under 300,000 clones, roughly 90% seen once. Sequencing used peripheral blood. This TCR was sampled from a woman aged 55-70 years with COVID-19, enrolled during active disease. The genes are TRBV20-1 and TRBJ1-2; 7 bases match TRBD1. The CDR3 protein is CSASAGGVGYTF. The CDR3, as DNA: TGCAGTGCTAGTGCAGGGGGAGTAGGCTACACCTTC.